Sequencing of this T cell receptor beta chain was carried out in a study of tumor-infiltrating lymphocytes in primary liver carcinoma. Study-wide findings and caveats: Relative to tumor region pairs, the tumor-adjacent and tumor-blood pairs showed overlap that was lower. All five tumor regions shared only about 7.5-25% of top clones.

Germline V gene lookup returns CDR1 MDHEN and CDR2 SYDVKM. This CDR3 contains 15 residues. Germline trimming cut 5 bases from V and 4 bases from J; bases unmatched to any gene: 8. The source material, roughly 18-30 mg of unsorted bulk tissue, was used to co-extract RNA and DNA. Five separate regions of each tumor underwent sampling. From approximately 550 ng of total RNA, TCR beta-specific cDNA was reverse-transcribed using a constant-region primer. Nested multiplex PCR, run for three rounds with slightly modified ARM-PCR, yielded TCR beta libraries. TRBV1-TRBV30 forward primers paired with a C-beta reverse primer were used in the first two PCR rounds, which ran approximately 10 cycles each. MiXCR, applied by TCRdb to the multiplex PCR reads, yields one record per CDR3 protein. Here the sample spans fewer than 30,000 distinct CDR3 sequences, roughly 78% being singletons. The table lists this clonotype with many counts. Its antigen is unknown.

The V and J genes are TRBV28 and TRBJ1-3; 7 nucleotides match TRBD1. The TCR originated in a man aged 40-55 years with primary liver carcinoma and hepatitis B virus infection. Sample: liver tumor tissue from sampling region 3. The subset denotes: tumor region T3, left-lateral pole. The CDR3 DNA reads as TGTGCCAGCAGTCCCCCGACAGGGTGGGGAAACACCATATATTTT. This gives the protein CASSPPTGWGNTIYF.